The 29 T cell receptor beta chains presented below share a single source sample, sequenced in a study of Graves' ophthalmopathy and Graves' hyperthyroidism. RNA transcripts served as template for amplifying TCR beta CDR3 sequences. RT-PCR was first run with HTBI primers, then multiplex PCR in a second round. TCRdb reprocessed the multiplex PCR reads with MiXCR, giving one entry per CDR3 protein. Of around 470,000 distinct CDR3 sequences listed, 13% to 15% are singletons. The sample taken for sequencing was blood. Every receptor here comes from a woman aged 25 to 39 with Graves' ophthalmopathy.

The table lists this clonotype with many counts. The chain joins TRBV19 to TRBJ2-5, with TRBD1 as a possible D gene (5 bases). V was clipped by 4 bases and J by 4 bases, with 19 bases between them. The germline CDR1 and CDR2 sequences are LNHDA and SQIVND (reference sequence). This CDR3 has 16 amino acids. As DNA, the CDR3 is TGTGCCAGTAGTAAAAACCAGGGCCTGCATGGAGAGACCCAGTACTTC. This encodes CASSKNQGLHGETQYF.

J is TRBJ2-7 and V is TRBV28; 7 bases line up with TRBD2. The V gene's germline CDR1 is MDHEN and CDR2 SYDVKM. The CDR3 runs to 19 residues. Trimming took 0 bases from V and 2 from J; bases not matched to a gene: 16. The CDR3 spells CASSLWETRPGLKTYEQYF. The CDR3 DNA sequence: TGTGCCAGCAGTTTATGGGAAACTCGGCCGGGACTAAAGACCTACGAGCAGTACTTC.

This clonotype has a count of ten or more. The J gene is TRBJ2-7, the V gene TRBV6-1; no clear D. Trimming cost V 2 bases and J 2 bases, with 13 bases left between them. The CDR3 runs 15 residues. Germline V gene sequence: CDR1 MNHNS, CDR2 SASEGT. This chain's CDR3 is CASSEIEFTTYEQYF. DNA of the CDR3: TGTGCCAGCAGTGAAATCGAATTTACAACCTACGAGCAGTACTTC.

The chain carries TRBV28 and TRBJ2-7; 8 nucleotides line up with TRBD1. Germline V gives CDR1 MDHEN, CDR2 SYDVKM. The CDR3 is made up of 14 amino acids. With V trimmed by 1 base and J by 4 bases, 3 bases remained unmatched. Here the CDR3 DNA reads TGTGCCAGCAGTTTATTTACAGGGGGGTACGAGCAGTACTTC. It is translated as CASSLFTGGYEQYF.

This clonotype was picked up many times. The chain employs TRBV6-4 and TRBJ1-1; D is uncertain. V lost 3 bases and J lost 1, with 15 bases in between. CDR1 is MRHNA, CDR2 SNTAGT, per germline. CDR3 size: 16 residues. The CDR3 coding sequence is TGTGCCAGCAGTGATTCGGACCCTCGGCGGAACACTGAAGCTTTCTTT. This translates into CASSDSDPRRNTEAFF.

The genes are TRBV5-1 and TRBJ2-3, with 9 bases identical to TRBD2. Losses at the gene ends were 3 bases for V and 5 bases for J; bases not matched to a gene: 13. This CDR3 comprises 17 residues. The germline CDR1 and CDR2 sequences are SGHRS and YFSETQ. CDR3: CASSSRRLAGAGDTQYF. The CDR3 DNA sequence: TGCGCCAGCAGCTCCCGAAGGTTAGCGGGGGCGGGAGATACGCAGTATTTT.

This clonotype was found many times. The V call is TRBV28, the J call TRBJ1-2; perhaps TRBD1 as D (5 bases). Trimming took 4 bases from V and 1 from J, leaving 22 bases between them. The CDR3 runs 18 residues. Germline-derived CDR1 and CDR2 are MDHEN and SYDVKM. The CDR3 protein is CASSSTISGQGHNYGYTF. Written as DNA, the CDR3 is TGTGCCAGCAGTTCAACAATATCAGGACAAGGACATAACTATGGCTACACCTTC.

This clonotype showed up many times. The chain combines TRBV6-1 with TRBJ1-6; 8 bases are a match to TRBD1. J was trimmed by 15 bases and V by 7 bases; bases with no gene match: 26. Germline values: CDR1 MNHNS, CDR2 SASEGT. There are 18 residues in the CDR3. CDR3 DNA sequence: TGTGCCAGCACCAATAAGAAGGAGCCCCAAGGGACAGGTCTTCTCCTCCACTTT. Amino acids: CASTNKKEPQGTGLLLHF.

The table lists this clonotype with a few counts. The chain couples TRBV4-1 to TRBJ1-1, with D possibly matching TRBD1 (6 bases). The CDR3 has 18 residues. CDR1 MGHRA and CDR2 YSYEKL come from the germline V gene. Trimming took off 0 bases at V and 0 bases at J, with 17 bases between the two ends. CDR3: CASSQERDKSPVNTEAFF. The DNA for the CDR3 is TGCGCCAGCAGCCAAGAAAGGGACAAGTCCCCGGTGAACACTGAAGCTTTCTTT.

This clonotype was detected many times. This rearrangement joins TRBV7-2 to TRBJ1-5; 7 bases are shared with TRBD1. V lost 6 bases, J lost 1 base, and 6 bases stayed unmatched. The CDR3 is made up of 15 amino acids. The germline V gene has CDR1 SGHTA and CDR2 FQGNSA. CDR3 DNA sequence: TGTGCCAGCAGATTTACAGGGGTAAGCAATCAGCCCCAGCATTTT. It codes for CASRFTGVSNQPQHF.

This clonotype was counted many times. The rearrangement uses TRBV9 and TRBJ2-5; 8 bases are a match to TRBD1. Germline V lookup: CDR1 SGDLS, CDR2 YYNGEE. Trimming removed 5 bases from V and 5 bases from J; junction bases left unmatched: 17. CDR3 length: 17 residues. The CDR3 coding sequence is TGTGCCAGCAGTACCGGGACAGGTGGTATGGGAAGGGAGACCCAGTACTTC. It codes for CASSTGTGGMGRETQYF.

In its sample, this clonotype was seen many times. The chain has TRBV20-1 and TRBJ2-7; the D is unclear. This CDR3 has 14 residues. CDR1 and CDR2 (germline): DFQATT, SNEGSKA (reference sequence). Trimming pared 1 base from V and 0 bases from J, leaving 10 bases between. The CDR3 spells CSARGTAYSYEQYF. DNA for the CDR3: TGCAGTGCTAGAGGGACGGCGTACTCCTACGAGCAGTACTTC.

This clonotype came up many times. The J gene is TRBJ2-7, the V gene TRBV5-1; 9 bases align to TRBD2. The CDR3 consists of 15 residues. The V and J ends lost 4 bases and 6 bases, in that order; junction bases with no gene match: 11. Germline CDR1 and CDR2: SGHRS and YFSETQ. For the CDR3, the DNA is TGCGCCAGCAGCCAAAGCGGGAGGACCCATTCCGAGCAGTACTTC. This codes for CASSQSGRTHSEQYF.

As to this clonotype: Being one base from a much bigger clone, this may be a read error. V and J are TRBV6-5 and TRBJ2-4; TRBD2 might be the D (5 bases). TRBJ2-1 matches the DNA end more closely, so the J call is doubtful. The CDR3 contains 13 residues. Germline V lookup: CDR1 MNHEY, CDR2 SVGAGI. DNA for the CDR3: TGTGCCAGCAGTTACAGGGAGTCGTATGAGCAGTTCTTC. This sequence encodes CASSYRESYEQFF.

This clonotype was seen repeatedly, ten times or more. V and J are TRBV9 and TRBJ1-2, with 7 positions matching TRBD1. Germline V gene data show CDR1 as SGDLS and CDR2 as YYNGEE. The ends lost 0 bases at V and 6 bases at J; junction bases unmatched: 11. The CDR3 is 16 amino acids. CDR3 loop: CASSVEGAQGPNGYTF. The CDR3 DNA follows: TGTGCCAGCAGCGTAGAGGGGGCACAGGGGCCAAATGGCTACACCTTC.

Many counts were recorded for this clonotype. The V and J genes are TRBV29-1 and TRBJ2-5; D gene unclear. The CDR3 runs to 12 residues. Germline values: CDR1 SQVTM, CDR2 ANQGSEA. V gave up 2 bases and J gave up 5 bases, with 9 bases separating them. The CDR3 DNA reads TGCAGCGTTGAAAGCCTTACCGAGACCCAGTACTTC. Translated, it gives CSVESLTETQYF.

This clonotype appeared many times. The chain joins TRBV6-1 to TRBJ2-7; D not resolved. Between the trimmed V and J ends, which lost 7 bases and 1 base, there was a span of 14 bases. There are 14 residues in the CDR3. Germline lookup yields CDR1 MNHNS and CDR2 SASEGT. The CDR3 DNA reads TGTGCCAGCAAGCCTCTAACCCGGTCCTACGAGCAGTACTTC. It specifies CASKPLTRSYEQYF.

At least ten counts were recorded for this clonotype. CDR3 nucleotides: TGTGCCAGCAGCTTTGTCGGTGGTAGCGGGGGGGCCAACGAGCAGTACTTC. Protein: CASSFVGGSGGANEQYF. The rearrangement links TRBV7-8 to TRBJ2-7, with TRBD2 identical over 11 bases. Per the germline V gene, CDR1 is SGHVS and CDR2 is FQNEAQ. V lost 3 bases and J lost 5; bases outside the gene matches: 12. CDR3 size: 17 residues.

Remarks on this clonotype: This may arise from a read error, as a much more abundant clone is one base away. V is TRBV7-9 and J is TRBJ1-6; TRBD1 might be the D (6 bases). The germline V gene has CDR1 SEHNR and CDR2 FQNEAQ (reference sequence). This CDR3 region has 16 residues. DNA of the CDR3: TGTTCCAGCAGCTTAATCGGGGGGGGCGCGAATTCACCCCTCCACTTT. Amino acid sequence: CSSSLIGGGANSPLHF.

This clonotype came up many times. V and J are TRBV10-2 and TRBJ2-7, with TRBD1 matching over 9 bases. Germline V gene sequence: CDR1 WSHSY, CDR2 SAAADI. V shed 7 bases and J 4 bases; nucleotides not matched to a gene: 2. The CDR3 has 12 residues. CDR3 in amino acids: CASTGTGYEQYF. The DNA of the CDR3 is TGCGCCAGCACCGGGACAGGGTACGAGCAGTACTTC.

This clonotype occurred a few times. The chain has TRBV11-2 and TRBJ2-5; tentatively, D is TRBD2 (7 bases). This CDR3 has 15 amino acids. The V gene's germline CDR1 is SGHAT and CDR2 FQNNGV. Trimming took 2 bases from V and 5 from J, leaving 15 bases between them. The CDR3 DNA is TGTGCCAGCAGCTTACTCCGGGGGGCCTTTGAGACCCAGTACTTC. Translating gives CASSLLRGAFETQYF.

This clonotype was seen ten or more times. The genes are TRBV6-1 and TRBJ2-5; D is uncertain. V was clipped by 2 bases and J by 6 bases, with 4 bases between them. The CDR3 totals 11 residues. The germline CDR1 and CDR2 sequences are MNHNS and SASEGT. The CDR3 is CASSEYQTQYF. DNA of the CDR3: TGTGCCAGCAGTGAATACCAGACCCAGTACTTC.

V gene TRBV29-1 combines with J gene TRBJ2-5; 10 bases match TRBD2. CDR1 is SQVTM and CDR2 is ANQGSEA in the germline V gene. The CDR3 covers 13 residues. V shed 8 bases and J 5 bases; nucleotides not matched to a gene: 8. In nucleotides, the CDR3 is TGCAGCATAAGCGGGGGGGCATATGAGACCCAGTACTTC. It specifies CSISGGAYETQYF.

The chain joins TRBV13 to TRBJ2-7; 13 bases align to TRBD2. CDR1 PRHDT and CDR2 FYEKMQ come from the germline V gene (reference sequence). The CDR3 is made up of 17 amino acids. V gave up 5 bases and J gave up 0 bases; unmatched junction bases: 7. CDR3 sequence (DNA): TGTGCCAGCAGCGCCGGGACTAGCGGGGACCCCTCCTACGAGCAGTACTTC. Translation gives CASSAGTSGDPSYEQYF.

This clonotype was observed at least ten times. V and J are TRBV6-1 and TRBJ1-1; tentatively, D is TRBD1 (5 bases). Germline V gene sequence: CDR1 MNHNS, CDR2 SASEGT. The CDR3 sequence is 14 residues long. V was shortened by 7 bases and J by 0 bases, with 12 bases between the two germline ends. This CDR3 reads CASTWGFMNTEAFF. The CDR3 DNA follows: TGTGCCAGCACATGGGGCTTTATGAACACTGAAGCTTTCTTT.

This clonotype was found a few times. At one boundary the junction diverges from the germline segment, which might be a read error. This chain joins TRBV2 and TRBJ2-4; D may be TRBD1 (6 bases). Germline V gene lookup returns CDR1 SNHLY and CDR2 FYNNEI. This CDR3 has 15 residues. The DNA of the CDR3 is TGTGCCAGCAGAGACAGGTCCGGCAACGGAAACATTAAGTACTTC. This encodes CASRDRSGNGNIKYF. Complete variable domain (other parts from reference TRBV2 and TRBJ2-4): EPEVTQTPSHQVTQMGQEVILRCVPISNHLYFYWYRQILGQKVEFLVSFYNNEISEKSEIFDDQFSVERPDGSNFTLKIRSTKLEDSAMYFCASRDRSGNGNIKYFGAGTRLSVL.

This clonotype has at least ten counts. This chain uses TRBV4-2 with TRBJ2-5, with 8 bases matching TRBD2. The CDR3 consists of 17 residues. The V segment lost 1 base and the J segment 0 bases; nucleotides outside the gene matches: 7. Germline V gives CDR1 LGHNA, CDR2 YNFKEQ. The CDR3 DNA is TGTGCCAGCAGCCAAGTAGGGGCGGGGGGATACCAAGAGACCCAGTACTTC. It codes for CASSQVGAGGYQETQYF.

In this sample, this clonotype turned up a few times. This chain uses TRBV5-1 with TRBJ2-2; D perhaps matches TRBD1 (6 bases). The CDR3 has 14 amino acids. Per the germline V gene, CDR1 is SGHRS and CDR2 is YFSETQ. Trimming left V 5 bases short and J 2 bases short, with 10 bases between. The DNA of the CDR3 is TGCGCCAGCAGAGAACAGGGAAACACCGGGGAGCTGTTTTTT. It translates to CASREQGNTGELFF.

The table lists this clonotype with many counts. The CDR3 is CASKDERVAIYF. The CDR3 nucleotides are TGTGCCAGCAAAGACGAAAGAGTCGCCATATATTTT. The V gene is TRBV2, the J gene TRBJ1-3; D unresolved. Germline V CDR1 and CDR2: SNHLY, FYNNEI. V was cut by 7 bases and J by 11 bases, with 15 bases left in between. The CDR3 loop spans 12 amino acids.